This T cell receptor beta chain was obtained from a study of OX40 agonist ivuxolimab in advanced cancers. Assay: immunoSEQ multiplex PCR; the TCRdb copy retains only in-frame clones and omits some. Of some 99,000 clones in the sample, 70% to 85% were seen once. Germline CDR1 SQVTM, CDR2 ANQGSEA. Trimming shortened V by 4 bases and J by 5 bases, and 15 bases separated the two germline ends. The CDR3 has 13 amino acids. The receptor was derived from an adult with an advanced solid tumor such as melanoma, head and neck, liver or kidney cancer. The sequences come from CD4+ or CD8+ T cells sorted from blood, collected in a trial of the OX40 agonist ivuxolimab. The rearrangement uses TRBV29-1 and TRBJ2-7; no reliable D call. CDR3 sequence (DNA): TGCAGCGTTGTGATCAGGTTTGCCCACGAGCAGTACTTC. Amino acids: CSVVIRFAHEQYF.